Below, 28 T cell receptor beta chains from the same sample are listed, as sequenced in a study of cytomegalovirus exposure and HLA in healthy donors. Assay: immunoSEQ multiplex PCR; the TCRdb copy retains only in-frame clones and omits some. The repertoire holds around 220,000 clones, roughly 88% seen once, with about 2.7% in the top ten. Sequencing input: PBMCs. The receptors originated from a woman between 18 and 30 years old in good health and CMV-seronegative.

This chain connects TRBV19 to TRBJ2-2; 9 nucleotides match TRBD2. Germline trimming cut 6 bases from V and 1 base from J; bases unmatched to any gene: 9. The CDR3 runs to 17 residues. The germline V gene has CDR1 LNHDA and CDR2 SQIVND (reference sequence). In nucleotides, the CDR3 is TGTGCCAGTAGCTCGGGGTTAGCGGGAGTGAACACCGGGGAGCTGTTTTTT. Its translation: CASSSGLAGVNTGELFF.

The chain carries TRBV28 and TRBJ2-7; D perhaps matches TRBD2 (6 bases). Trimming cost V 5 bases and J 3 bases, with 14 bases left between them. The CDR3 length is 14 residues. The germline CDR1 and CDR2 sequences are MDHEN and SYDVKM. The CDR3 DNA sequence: TGTGCCAGCAGTACGGGCCGGGAGCGCTACGAGCAGTACTTC. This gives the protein CASSTGRERYEQYF.

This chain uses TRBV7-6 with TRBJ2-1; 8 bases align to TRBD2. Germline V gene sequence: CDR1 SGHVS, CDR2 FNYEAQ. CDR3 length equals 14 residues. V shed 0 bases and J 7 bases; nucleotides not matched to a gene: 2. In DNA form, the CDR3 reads TGTGCCAGCAGCTTAGCGGGCGGGGGGAATGAGCAGTTCTTC. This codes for CASSLAGGGNEQFF.

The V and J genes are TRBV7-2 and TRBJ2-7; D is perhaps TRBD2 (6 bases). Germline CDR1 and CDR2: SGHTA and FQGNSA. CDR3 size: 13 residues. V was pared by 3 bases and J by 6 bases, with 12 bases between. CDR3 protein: CASSFNGRSEQYF. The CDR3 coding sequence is TGTGCCAGCAGCTTTAACGGGAGATCCGAGCAGTACTTC.

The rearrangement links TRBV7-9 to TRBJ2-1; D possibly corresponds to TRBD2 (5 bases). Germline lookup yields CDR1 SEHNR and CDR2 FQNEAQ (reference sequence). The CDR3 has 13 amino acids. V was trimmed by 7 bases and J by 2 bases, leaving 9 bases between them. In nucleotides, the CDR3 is TGTGCCAGCATCGGGATTACCTACAATGAGCAGTTCTTC. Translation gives CASIGITYNEQFF.

Written as DNA, the CDR3 is TGTGCCAGCAGCACCTCGGACAGGGGCCACGAGCAGTACTTC. Protein product: CASSTSDRGHEQYF. This sequence joins TRBV9 and TRBJ2-7; 9 bases fit TRBD1. CDR1 and CDR2 from the germline V gene are SGDLS and YYNGEE. Trimming took 4 bases from V and 5 from J; bases not matched to a gene: 7. The CDR3 extends over 14 amino acids. Complete variable domain (other parts from reference TRBV9 and TRBJ2-7): DSGVTQTPKHLITATGQRVTLRCSPRSGDLSVYWYQQSLDQGLQFLIQYYNGEERAKGNILERFSAQQFPDLHSELNLSSLELGDSALYFCASSTSDRGHEQYFGPGTRLTVT.

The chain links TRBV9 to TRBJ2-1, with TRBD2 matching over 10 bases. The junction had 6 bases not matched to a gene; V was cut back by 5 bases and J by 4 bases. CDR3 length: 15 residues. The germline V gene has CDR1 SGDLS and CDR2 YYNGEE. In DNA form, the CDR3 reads TGTGCCAGCAGTCGAGCGGGAGGGCCTTACAATGAGCAGTTCTTC. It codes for CASSRAGGPYNEQFF. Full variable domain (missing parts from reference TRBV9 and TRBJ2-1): DSGVTQTPKHLITATGQRVTLRCSPRSGDLSVYWYQQSLDQGLQFLIQYYNGEERAKGNILERFSAQQFPDLHSELNLSSLELGDSALYFCASSRAGGPYNEQFFGPGTRLTVL.

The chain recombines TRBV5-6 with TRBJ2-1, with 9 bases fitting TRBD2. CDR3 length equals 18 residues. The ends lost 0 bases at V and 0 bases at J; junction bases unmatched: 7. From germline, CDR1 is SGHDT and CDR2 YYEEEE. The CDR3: CASSLATSGPFSYNEQFF. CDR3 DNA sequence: TGTGCCAGCAGCTTGGCTACTAGCGGGCCTTTCTCCTACAATGAGCAGTTCTTC.

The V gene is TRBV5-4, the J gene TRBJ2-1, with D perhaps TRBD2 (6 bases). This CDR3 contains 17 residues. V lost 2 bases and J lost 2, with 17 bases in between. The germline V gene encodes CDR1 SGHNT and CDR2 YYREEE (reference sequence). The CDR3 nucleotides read TGTGCCAGCAGCTTCAAATTCGGGAGAGGCACCTACAATGAGCAGTTCTTC. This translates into CASSFKFGRGTYNEQFF. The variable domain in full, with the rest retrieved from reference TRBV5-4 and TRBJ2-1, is ETGVTQSPTHLIKTRGQQVTLRCSSQSGHNTVSWYQQALGQGPQFIFQYYREEENGRGNFPPRFSGLQFPNYSSELNVNALELDDSALYLCASSFKFGRGTYNEQFFGPGTRLTVL.

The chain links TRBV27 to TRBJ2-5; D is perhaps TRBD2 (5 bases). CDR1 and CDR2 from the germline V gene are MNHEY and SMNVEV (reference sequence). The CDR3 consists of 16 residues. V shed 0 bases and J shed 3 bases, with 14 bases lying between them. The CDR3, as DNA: TGTGCCAGCAGTTTATCGCAGCCGGGAATTAAAGAGACCCAGTACTTC. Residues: CASSLSQPGIKETQYF.

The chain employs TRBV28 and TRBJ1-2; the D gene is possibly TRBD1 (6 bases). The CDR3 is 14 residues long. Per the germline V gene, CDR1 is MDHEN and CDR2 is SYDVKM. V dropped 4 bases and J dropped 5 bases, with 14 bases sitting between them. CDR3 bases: TGTGCCAGCAGTTCCCAGCCAGGGGCTTATGGCTACACCTTC. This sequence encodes CASSSQPGAYGYTF.

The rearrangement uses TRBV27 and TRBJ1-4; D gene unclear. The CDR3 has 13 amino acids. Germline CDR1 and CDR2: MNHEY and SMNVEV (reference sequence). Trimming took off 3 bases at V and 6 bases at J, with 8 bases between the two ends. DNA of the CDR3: TGTGCCAGCAGTTTGATCGGGGATGAAAAACTGTTTTTT. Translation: CASSLIGDEKLFF.

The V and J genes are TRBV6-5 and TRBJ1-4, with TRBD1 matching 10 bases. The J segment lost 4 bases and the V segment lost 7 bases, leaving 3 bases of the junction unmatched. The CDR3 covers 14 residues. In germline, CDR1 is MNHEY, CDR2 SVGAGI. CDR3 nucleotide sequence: TGTGCCAGCAAACGGACAGGGGGTAATGAAAAACTGTTTTTT. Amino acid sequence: CASKRTGGNEKLFF.

CDR3 in DNA: TGTGCCTGGAGTGAACGGATGGAGGGTGGCTACACCTTC. It encodes CAWSERMEGGYTF. The chain links TRBV30 to TRBJ1-2, with D hard to call. V was pared by 1 base and J by 7 bases, with 13 bases between. The CDR3 contains 13 residues. Germline V lookup: CDR1 GTSNPN, CDR2 SVGIG (reference sequence).

This CDR3 reads CASSSSGRAIYEQYF. The CDR3 DNA sequence: TGTGCCAGCAGCTCTAGCGGGAGGGCCATCTACGAGCAGTACTTC. The genes are TRBV13 and TRBJ2-7; 12 nucleotides match TRBD2. Germline CDR1 and CDR2: PRHDT and FYEKMQ (reference sequence). V dropped 4 bases and J dropped 3; count of bases not matched to a gene: 4. The CDR3 length is 15 residues.

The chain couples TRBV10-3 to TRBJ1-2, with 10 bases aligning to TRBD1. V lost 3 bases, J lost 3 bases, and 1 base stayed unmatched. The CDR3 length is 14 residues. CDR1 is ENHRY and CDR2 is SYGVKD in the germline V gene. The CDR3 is CAISDGTGDYGYTF. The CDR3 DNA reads TGTGCCATCAGTGACGGGACAGGGGACTATGGCTACACCTTC.

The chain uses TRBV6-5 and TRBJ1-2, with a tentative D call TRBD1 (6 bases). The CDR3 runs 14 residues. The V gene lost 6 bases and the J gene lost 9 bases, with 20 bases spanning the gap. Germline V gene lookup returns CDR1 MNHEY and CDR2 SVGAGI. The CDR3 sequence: CASRAFGNRERYTF. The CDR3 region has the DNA TGTGCCAGCAGGGCCTTCGGGAACAGGGAACGCTACACCTTC.

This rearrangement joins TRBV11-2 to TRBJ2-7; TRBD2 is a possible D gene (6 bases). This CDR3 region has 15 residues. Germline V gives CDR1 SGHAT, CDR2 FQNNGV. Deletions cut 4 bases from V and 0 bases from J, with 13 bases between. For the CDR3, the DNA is TGTGCCAGCAGCTCCTTGCGGGGTAGCTCCTACGAGCAGTACTTC. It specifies CASSSLRGSSYEQYF.

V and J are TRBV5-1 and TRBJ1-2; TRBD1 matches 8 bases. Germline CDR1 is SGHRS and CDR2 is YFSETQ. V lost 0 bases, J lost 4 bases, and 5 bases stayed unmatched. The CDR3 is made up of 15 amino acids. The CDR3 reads CASSLGQGASYGYTF. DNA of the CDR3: TGCGCCAGCAGCTTGGGGCAGGGGGCAAGCTATGGCTACACCTTC. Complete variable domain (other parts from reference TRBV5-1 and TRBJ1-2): KAGVTQTPRYLIKTRGQQVTLSCSPISGHRSVSWYQQTPGQGLQFLFEYFSETQRNKGNFPGRFSGRQFSNSRSEMNVSTLELGDSALYLCASSLGQGASYGYTFGSGTRLTVV.

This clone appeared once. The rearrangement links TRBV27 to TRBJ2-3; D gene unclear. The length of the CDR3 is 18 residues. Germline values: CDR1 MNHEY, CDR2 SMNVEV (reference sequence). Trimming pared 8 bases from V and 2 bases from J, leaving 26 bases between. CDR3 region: CASRSIFPPQANTDTQYF. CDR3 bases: TGTGCCAGCCGCAGTATTTTCCCCCCGCAGGCCAACACAGATACGCAGTATTTT.

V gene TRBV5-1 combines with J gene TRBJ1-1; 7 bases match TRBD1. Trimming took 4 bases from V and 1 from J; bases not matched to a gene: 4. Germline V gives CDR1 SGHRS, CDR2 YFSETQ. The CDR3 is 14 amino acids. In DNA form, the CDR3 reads TGCGCCAGCAGCACGGGACAGCCGAACACTGAAGCTTTCTTT. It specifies CASSTGQPNTEAFF.

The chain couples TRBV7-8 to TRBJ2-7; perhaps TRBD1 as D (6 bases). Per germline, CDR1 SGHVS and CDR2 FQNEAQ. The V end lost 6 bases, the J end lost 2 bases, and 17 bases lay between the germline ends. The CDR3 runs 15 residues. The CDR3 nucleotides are TGTGCCAGCAGTTTGAACAGGGAGTTGACCTACGAGCAGTACTTC. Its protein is CASSLNRELTYEQYF.

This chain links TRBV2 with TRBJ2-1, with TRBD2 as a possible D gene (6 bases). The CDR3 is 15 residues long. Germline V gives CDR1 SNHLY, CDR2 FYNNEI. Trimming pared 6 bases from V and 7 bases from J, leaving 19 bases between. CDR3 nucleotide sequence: TGTGCCAGCAGCATTAGGGACTGGGTTGGGAATGAGCAGTTCTTC. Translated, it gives CASSIRDWVGNEQFF.

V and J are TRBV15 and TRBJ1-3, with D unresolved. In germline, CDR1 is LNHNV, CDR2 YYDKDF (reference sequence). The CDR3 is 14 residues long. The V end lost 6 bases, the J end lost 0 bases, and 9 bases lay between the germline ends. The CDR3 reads CATRSRSSGNTIYF. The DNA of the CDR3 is TGTGCCACCAGGTCACGCAGCTCTGGAAACACCATATATTTT.

CDR3 loop: CASSVASGTTYEQYF. The CDR3 coding sequence is TGTGCCAGCAGCGTAGCTAGCGGGACGACCTACGAGCAGTACTTC. The chain links TRBV9 to TRBJ2-7, with 9 bases identical to TRBD2. Per germline, CDR1 SGDLS and CDR2 YYNGEE. The CDR3 sequence is 15 residues long. The V gene end was trimmed by 0 bases and the J gene end by 2 bases; junction bases not matched to a gene: 3.

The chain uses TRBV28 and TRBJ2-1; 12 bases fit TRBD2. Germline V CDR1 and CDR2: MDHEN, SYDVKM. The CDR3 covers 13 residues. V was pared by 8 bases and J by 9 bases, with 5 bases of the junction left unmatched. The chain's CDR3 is CASQASGRGEQFF. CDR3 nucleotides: TGTGCCAGCCAGGCTAGCGGGAGGGGTGAGCAGTTCTTC.

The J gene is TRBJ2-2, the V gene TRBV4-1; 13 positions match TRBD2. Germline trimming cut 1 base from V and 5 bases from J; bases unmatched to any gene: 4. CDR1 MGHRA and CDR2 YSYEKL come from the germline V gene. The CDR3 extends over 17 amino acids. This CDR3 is CASSQGTSGSLTGELFF. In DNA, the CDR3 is TGCGCCAGCAGCCAAGGGACTAGCGGGAGCCTGACCGGGGAGCTGTTTTTT.

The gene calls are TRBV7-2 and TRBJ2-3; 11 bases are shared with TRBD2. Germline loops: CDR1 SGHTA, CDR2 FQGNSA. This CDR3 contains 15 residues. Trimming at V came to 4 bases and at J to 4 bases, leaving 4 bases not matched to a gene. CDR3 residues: CASSYLLAGADTQYF. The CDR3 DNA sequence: TGTGCCAGCAGCTACTTACTAGCGGGAGCAGATACGCAGTATTTT.